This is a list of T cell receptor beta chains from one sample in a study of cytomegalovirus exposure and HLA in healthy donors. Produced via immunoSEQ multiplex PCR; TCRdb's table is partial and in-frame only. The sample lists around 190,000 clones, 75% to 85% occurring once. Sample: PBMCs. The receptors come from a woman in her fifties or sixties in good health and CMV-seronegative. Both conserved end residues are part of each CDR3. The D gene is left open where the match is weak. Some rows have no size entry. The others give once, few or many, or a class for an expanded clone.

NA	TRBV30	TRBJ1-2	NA	CAWSVGRAHGYTF	TGTGCCTGGAGTGTGGGCAGGGCCCATGGCTACACCTTC
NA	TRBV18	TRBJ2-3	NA	CASSPSSGTDTQYF	TGTGCCAGCTCACCATCCAGCGGCACAGATACGCAGTATTTT
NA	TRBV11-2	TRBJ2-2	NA	CASSLRLDHGTGELFF	TGTGCCAGCAGCCTTCGACTAGACCATGGCACCGGGGAGCTGTTTTTT
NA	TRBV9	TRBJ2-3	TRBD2	CASSVKRTSGATDTQYF	TGTGCCAGCAGCGTTAAAAGGACTAGCGGAGCCACAGATACGCAGTATTTT
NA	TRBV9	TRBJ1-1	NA	CASSVAMNTEAFF	TGTGCCAGCAGCGTAGCCATGAACACTGAAGCTTTCTTT
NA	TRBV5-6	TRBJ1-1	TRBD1	CASSRDRGGRAFF	TGTGCCAGCAGCAGGGACAGGGGGGGAAGGGCTTTCTTT
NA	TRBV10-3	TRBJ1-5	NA	CAISESGSDRSGQPQHF	TGTGCCATCAGTGAGTCTGGTAGTGACCGATCAGGCCAGCCCCAGCATTTT
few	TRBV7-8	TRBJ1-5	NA	CASSRSDRNNQPQHF	TGTGCCAGCAGCCGTTCGGACAGAAACAATCAGCCCCAGCATTTT
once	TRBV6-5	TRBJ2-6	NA	CASSLHSSGANVLTF	TGTGCCAGCAGTCTGCATAGCTCTGGGGCCAACGTCCTGACTTTC
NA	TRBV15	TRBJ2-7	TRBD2	CATSRDQGLAGGLPLYEQYF	TGTGCCACCAGCAGAGATCAGGGGTTAGCGGGAGGGCTCCCCCTCTACGAGCAGTACTTC
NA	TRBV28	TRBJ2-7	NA	CASSPSPLESYEQYF	TGTGCCAGCAGTCCTTCCCCCCTAGAATCCTACGAGCAGTACTTC
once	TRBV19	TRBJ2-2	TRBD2	CASSRAGGYTGELFF	TGTGCCAGTAGTCGAGCGGGAGGTTACACCGGGGAGCTGTTTTTT
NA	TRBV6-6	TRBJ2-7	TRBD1	CASSYLGTDNYEQYF	TGTGCCAGCAGTTACCTCGGGACAGATAACTACGAGCAGTACTTC